These 30 T cell receptor beta chains originate from one sample sequenced in a study of blood T cell repertoires in COVID-19. Measured with immunoSEQ multiplex PCR; TCRdb has only the in-frame clones, and not every one. The sample contains roughly 250,000 clones, roughly 84% of which appear only once. Sequencing used peripheral blood. These receptors all come from a woman aged 35 to 49 who had recovered from COVID-19.

CDR3 protein: CASSPPGTQSSGANVLTF. CDR3 DNA: TGCGCCAGCAGCCCTCCCGGGACACAGAGCTCTGGGGCCAACGTCCTGACTTTC. This rearrangement joins TRBV5-1 to TRBJ2-6; D might be TRBD1 (6 bases). The CDR3 covers 18 residues. Germline values: CDR1 SGHRS, CDR2 YFSETQ. Between the trimmed V and J ends, which lost 4 bases and 0 bases, there was a span of 17 bases.

This clone has a single count. This chain connects TRBV7-9 to TRBJ2-1, with D perhaps TRBD2 (6 bases). Trimming stripped 1 base from V and 7 bases from J, with 23 bases between. Germline V gene data show CDR1 as SEHNR and CDR2 as FQNEAQ (reference sequence). This CDR3 has 18 residues. The CDR3 sequence: CASSLVRLLGREQNEQFF. CDR3 in DNA: TGTGCCAGCAGCTTAGTTCGCCTTCTCGGGCGGGAACAGAATGAGCAGTTCTTC.

CDR3: CASRYSGQVYEQYF. The CDR3 nucleotides read TGTGCCAGCAGATATTCGGGACAAGTCTACGAGCAGTACTTC. The gene calls are TRBV2 and TRBJ2-7, with D tentatively TRBD1 (6 bases). CDR1 and CDR2 from the germline V gene are SNHLY and FYNNEI. There are 14 residues in the CDR3. Trimming took off 6 bases at V and 3 bases at J, with 15 bases between the two ends.

A few counts support this clone. This chain joins TRBV5-1 and TRBJ1-6; D gene unclear. The CDR3 sequence is 15 residues long. CDR1 and CDR2 (germline): SGHRS, YFSETQ. With 1 base removed from V and 5 bases from J, the gap between germline ends came to 10 bases. The CDR3 bases are TGCGCCAGCAGCTTGCAGACACCCAATAATTCACCCCTCCACTTT. Protein: CASSLQTPNNSPLHF. The variable domain in full, completed from reference TRBV5-1 and TRBJ1-6, reads KAGVTQTPRYLIKTRGQQVTLSCSPISGHRSVSWYQQTPGQGLQFLFEYFSETQRNKGNFPGRFSGRQFSNSRSEMNVSTLELGDSALYLCASSLQTPNNSPLHFGNGTRLTVT.

This clone has a handful of counts. This chain connects TRBV6-5 to TRBJ2-2; a weak D match, TRBD1 (6 bases). This CDR3 has 14 residues. CDR1 and CDR2 (germline): MNHEY, SVGAGI. Deletions cut 7 bases from V and 1 base from J, with 10 bases between. CDR3 sequence (DNA): TGTGCCAGCAAGACAGGCAGGAACACCGGGGAGCTGTTTTTT. Translation: CASKTGRNTGELFF.

CDR3 amino acids: CASSNFYTGIRKYEQYF. The CDR3 DNA reads TGTGCCAGCAGCAACTTTTACACAGGGATCCGGAAATACGAGCAGTACTTC. V and J are TRBV21-1 and TRBJ2-7; the table gives TRBD1 as D, unverified against the DNA. TRBV21-1 is annotated as a pseudogene. The CDR3 totals 17 residues.

The chain recombines TRBV19 with TRBJ2-1; 13 bases agree with TRBD2. The CDR3 is made up of 16 amino acids. CDR1 LNHDA and CDR2 SQIVND come from the germline V gene (reference sequence). V lost 4 bases, J lost 3 bases, and 3 bases stayed unmatched. This CDR3 reads CASSRLAGGIYNEQFF. DNA of the CDR3: TGTGCCAGTAGTAGACTAGCGGGGGGTATCTACAATGAGCAGTTCTTC.

The chain links TRBV6-2 or TRBV6-3 to TRBJ2-5; D ambiguous. Germline V gives CDR1 MNHEY, CDR2 SVGEGT. V was cut by 4 bases and J by 5 bases, with 11 bases left in between. The CDR3 covers 13 residues. The CDR3, as DNA: TGTGCCAGCAGTTCGGTCGCTCCCGAGACCCAGTACTTC. Its protein product is CASSSVAPETQYF.

The V gene is TRBV15, the J gene TRBJ1-5; 10 bases map to TRBD1. Germline V lookup: CDR1 LNHNV, CDR2 YYDKDF (reference sequence). J lost 6 bases, V lost 3 bases, and 8 bases had no gene match. This CDR3 has 16 amino acids. CDR3 loop: CATSSPDRGPIQPQHF. In DNA form, the CDR3 reads TGTGCCACCAGCAGCCCAGACAGGGGGCCGATTCAGCCCCAGCATTTT. The whole variable domain, remainder taken from reference TRBV15 and TRBJ1-5, is DAMVIQNPRYQVTQFGKPVTLSCSQTLNHNVMYWYQQKSSQAPKLLFHYYDKDFNNEADTPDNFQSRRPNTSFCFLDIRSPGLGDTAMYLCATSSPDRGPIQPQHFGDGTRLSIL.

V is TRBV3-1 (or the pseudogene TRBV3-2) and J is TRBJ2-1; D remains ambiguous. CDR1 and CDR2 from the germline V gene are LGHDT and YNNKEL (reference sequence). V dropped 0 bases and J dropped 7 bases, with 10 bases sitting between them. CDR3 length: 14 residues. Here the CDR3 reads CASSQDLATNEQFF. Written as DNA, the CDR3 is TGTGCCAGCAGCCAAGATCTTGCAACAAATGAGCAGTTCTTC.

This rearrangement joins TRBV30 to TRBJ1-1, with 7 bases aligning to TRBD1. The CDR3 loop spans 16 amino acids. Trimming removed 0 bases from V and 3 bases from J; junction bases left unmatched: 10. The germline CDR1 and CDR2 sequences are GTSNPN and SVGIG (reference sequence). The CDR3 DNA follows: TGTGCCTGGAGTGTACAAAGAAGGGGGCGAGACACTGAAGCTTTCTTT. Translation: CAWSVQRRGRDTEAFF.

The chain uses TRBV6-5 and TRBJ1-1; 7 bases match TRBD1. The CDR3 runs to 12 residues. The V gene end was trimmed by 6 bases and the J gene end by 11 bases; junction bases not matched to a gene: 9. Germline-derived CDR1 and CDR2 are MNHEY and SVGAGI. CDR3 sequence reads: CASRPGQAGAFF. The CDR3 nucleotides read TGTGCCAGCAGGCCTGGACAGGCGGGCGCTTTCTTT.

This clone was recorded once. V and J are TRBV11-3 and TRBJ1-1; 7 bases match TRBD1. Germline V gene sequence: CDR1 SGHNT, CDR2 YENEEA. The CDR3 has 16 amino acids. V gave up 5 bases and J gave up 0 bases; unmatched junction bases: 9. The CDR3 DNA sequence: TGTGCCAGCAGCCCAGCCGGAGGGGGCATGAACACTGAAGCTTTCTTT. The encoded protein is CASSPAGGGMNTEAFF.

The chain combines TRBV4-2 with TRBJ1-1; 8 bases match TRBD1. CDR3 size: 15 residues. Germline V CDR1 and CDR2: LGHNA, YNFKEQ. The trim removed 5 bases at V and 2 bases at J, leaving 7 bases unmatched. CDR3 coding DNA: TGTGCCAGCAGCAGACAACAGGGGGAAAACACTGAAGCTTTCTTT. It encodes CASSRQQGENTEAFF.

The chain links TRBV6-2 or TRBV6-3 to TRBJ2-7, with 7 bases fitting TRBD1. Germline loops: CDR1 MNHEY, CDR2 SVGEGT. This CDR3 is 15 amino acids long. Germline trimming cut 7 bases from V and 0 bases from J; bases unmatched to any gene: 9. The CDR3 nucleotides are TGTGCCAGCACCCCCCGGACAGGATACTCCTACGAGCAGTACTTC. Translated, it gives CASTPRTGYSYEQYF.

V usage is TRBV6-1 and J usage is TRBJ2-3; the match to TRBD1 covers 11 bases. The CDR3 spans 17 residues. Losses at the gene ends were 2 bases for V and 7 bases for J; bases not matched to a gene: 11. Germline CDR1 is MNHNS and CDR2 is SASEGT. As DNA, the CDR3 is TGTGCCAGCAGTGAAACAGGGACAGGGGGAACCTTAAATACGCAGTATTTT. This codes for CASSETGTGGTLNTQYF.

The rearrangement links TRBV5-6 to TRBJ2-5, with D perhaps matching TRBD2 (7 bases). There are 13 residues in the CDR3. Germline assignment: CDR1 SGHDT and CDR2 YYEEEE. Trimming shortened V by 4 bases and J by 5 bases, and 12 bases separated the two germline ends. The CDR3 is CASSRGAAETQYF. CDR3 DNA: TGTGCCAGCAGCCGGGGGGCGGCGGAGACCCAGTACTTC.

This chain uses TRBV5-6 with TRBJ2-7; possibly TRBD1 for D (6 bases). V was clipped by 5 bases and J by 2 bases, with 23 bases between them. The CDR3 length is 17 residues. Germline V gene sequence: CDR1 SGHDT, CDR2 YYEEEE. The CDR3 is CASSRRSRRGQTYEQYF. CDR3 DNA sequence: TGTGCCAGCAGTCGCCGTAGTCGAAGAGGACAGACCTACGAGCAGTACTTC. Complete variable domain (other parts from reference TRBV5-6 and TRBJ2-7): DAGVTQSPTHLIKTRGQQVTLRCSPKSGHDTVSWYQQALGQGPQFIFQYYEEEERQRGNFPDRFSGHQFPNYSSELNVNALLLGDSALYLCASSRRSRRGQTYEQYFGPGTRLTVT.

This chain joins TRBV5-1 and TRBJ2-1, with 7 bases lining up with TRBD1. Trimming removed 2 bases from V and 5 bases from J; junction bases left unmatched: 4. This CDR3 region has 14 residues. Germline V gene lookup returns CDR1 SGHRS and CDR2 YFSETQ. CDR3 sequence reads: CASSLDRAHNEQFF. The CDR3, as DNA: TGCGCCAGCAGCTTAGACAGGGCCCACAATGAGCAGTTCTTC.

The gene calls are TRBV15 and TRBJ2-7; tentatively, D is TRBD1 (5 bases). The CDR3 has 15 residues. The V gene's germline CDR1 is LNHNV and CDR2 YYDKDF (reference sequence). With 0 bases removed from V and 2 bases from J, the gap between germline ends came to 11 bases. As DNA, the CDR3 is TGTGCCACCAGCAGAGATGACAGAGAAGCCTACGAGCAGTACTTC. Amino acid sequence: CATSRDDREAYEQYF.

This chain connects TRBV15 to TRBJ2-5; 8 positions match TRBD1. The germline gives CDR1 LNHNV, CDR2 YYDKDF (reference sequence). This CDR3 comprises 16 residues. Unmatched junction bases numbered 9, after V lost 2 bases and J lost 4 bases. The CDR3: CATSRRTGRFGETQYF. The CDR3 DNA is TGTGCCACCAGCAGACGGACAGGGAGATTTGGAGAGACCCAGTACTTC.

The rearrangement joins TRBV3-1 (or the pseudogene TRBV3-2) to TRBJ2-5; tentative D call: TRBD2 (6 bases). V gave up 6 bases and J gave up 4 bases, with 18 bases separating them. Germline loops: CDR1 LGHDT, CDR2 YNNKEL (reference sequence). The CDR3 is 15 residues long. Here the CDR3 reads CASRSRGIAVETQYF. The CDR3 DNA sequence: TGTGCCAGCAGATCCCGGGGGATCGCTGTAGAGACCCAGTACTTC.

The chain carries TRBV15 and TRBJ1-4; possibly TRBD1 for D (5 bases). This CDR3 is built from 15 residues. In germline, CDR1 is LNHNV, CDR2 YYDKDF (reference sequence). V lost 0 bases and J 8 bases, leaving 13 bases between the germline ends. This chain's CDR3 is CATSRDFGGDEKLFF. In DNA form, the CDR3 reads TGTGCCACCAGCAGAGATTTCGGGGGAGACGAAAAACTGTTTTTT.

The V gene is TRBV10-3, the J gene TRBJ1-1; 8 bases are a match to TRBD1. This CDR3 contains 14 residues. Looked up from germline, CDR1 is ENHRY and CDR2 is SYGVKD. Losses at the gene ends were 6 bases for V and 3 bases for J; bases not matched to a gene: 6. The CDR3, as DNA: TGTGCCATCAGGGAGACAGGGGCTTACACTGAAGCTTTCTTT. It yields the protein CAIRETGAYTEAFF.

The rearrangement links TRBV24-1 to TRBJ2-1, with D perhaps TRBD2 (6 bases). Trimming removed 3 bases from V and 5 bases from J, with 16 bases in between. CDR1 is KGHDR, CDR2 SFDVKD, per germline. The CDR3 is made up of 16 amino acids. For the CDR3, the DNA is TGTGCCACCAGTGATCCCACCCCGGGACTCGACAATGAGCAGTTCTTC. Translated: CATSDPTPGLDNEQFF.

The rearrangement links TRBV12-3 or TRBV12-4 to TRBJ1-5; no reliable D call. The CDR3 extends over 13 amino acids. V lost 8 bases and J lost 4, with 12 bases in between. This chain's CDR3 is CASFNSGNQPQHF. The CDR3 region has the DNA TGTGCCAGCTTTAACTCAGGTAATCAGCCCCAGCATTTT.

V and J are TRBV4-2 and TRBJ1-1; 8 nucleotides agree with TRBD1. With 5 bases clipped from V and 4 bases from J, the junction kept 9 bases outside the gene matches. This CDR3 has 15 residues. Germline loops: CDR1 LGHNA, CDR2 YNFKEQ. Here the CDR3 reads CASSNRDRLSTEAFF. The CDR3 nucleotides read TGTGCCAGCAGCAATCGGGACAGGCTGAGCACTGAAGCTTTCTTT.

The CDR3 region has the DNA TGCGCCAGCAGCACGGGACAGAGCTACAATGAGCAGTTCTTC. Amino acid sequence: CASSTGQSYNEQFF. This chain links TRBV5-1 with TRBJ2-1; 7 positions match TRBD1. The V segment lost 4 bases and the J segment 3 bases; nucleotides outside the gene matches: 4. The CDR3 loop spans 14 amino acids. Germline CDR1 reads SGHRS; CDR2 reads YFSETQ.

The rearrangement joins TRBV6-5 to TRBJ2-3, with D perhaps matching TRBD1 (5 bases). Germline CDR1 and CDR2: MNHEY and SVGAGI. V was shortened by 4 bases and J by 3 bases, with 14 bases between the two germline ends. This CDR3 is 15 amino acids long. In DNA, the CDR3 is TGTGCCAGCAGTTCCGGAGCCTGGACAACAGATACGCAGTATTTT. Residues: CASSSGAWTTDTQYF.

The rearrangement uses TRBV29-1 and TRBJ1-5, with D possibly matching TRBD1 (6 bases). The CDR3 has 13 residues. The ends were cut back, 7 bases at V and 7 bases at J, with 17 bases in the middle. CDR1 SQVTM and CDR2 ANQGSEA come from the germline V gene. The CDR3 nucleotides read TGCAGCGACACCGACAGGCTCAGGCAGCCCCAGCATTTT. Translated, it gives CSDTDRLRQPQHF.